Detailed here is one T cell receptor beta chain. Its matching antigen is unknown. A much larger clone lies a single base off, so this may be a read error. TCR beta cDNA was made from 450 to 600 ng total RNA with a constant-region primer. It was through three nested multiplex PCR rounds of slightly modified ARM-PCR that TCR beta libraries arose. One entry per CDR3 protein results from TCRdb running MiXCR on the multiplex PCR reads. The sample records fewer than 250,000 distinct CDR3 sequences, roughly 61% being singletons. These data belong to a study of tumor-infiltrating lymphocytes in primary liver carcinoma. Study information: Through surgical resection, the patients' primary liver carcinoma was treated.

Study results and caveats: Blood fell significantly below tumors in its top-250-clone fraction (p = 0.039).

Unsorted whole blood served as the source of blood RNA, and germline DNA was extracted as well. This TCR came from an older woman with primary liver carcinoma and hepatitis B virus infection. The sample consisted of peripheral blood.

The CDR3 protein is CASSYRALYGYTF. CDR3 DNA: TGTGCCAGCAGTTACAGGGCTCTCTATGGCTACACCTTC. V is TRBV6-6 and J is TRBJ1-2; unclear D gene. This CDR3 spans 13 amino acids. The V gene's germline CDR1 is MNHNY and CDR2 SVGAGI (reference sequence). V lost 2 bases to trimming and J lost 4 bases, with 8 bases between them.